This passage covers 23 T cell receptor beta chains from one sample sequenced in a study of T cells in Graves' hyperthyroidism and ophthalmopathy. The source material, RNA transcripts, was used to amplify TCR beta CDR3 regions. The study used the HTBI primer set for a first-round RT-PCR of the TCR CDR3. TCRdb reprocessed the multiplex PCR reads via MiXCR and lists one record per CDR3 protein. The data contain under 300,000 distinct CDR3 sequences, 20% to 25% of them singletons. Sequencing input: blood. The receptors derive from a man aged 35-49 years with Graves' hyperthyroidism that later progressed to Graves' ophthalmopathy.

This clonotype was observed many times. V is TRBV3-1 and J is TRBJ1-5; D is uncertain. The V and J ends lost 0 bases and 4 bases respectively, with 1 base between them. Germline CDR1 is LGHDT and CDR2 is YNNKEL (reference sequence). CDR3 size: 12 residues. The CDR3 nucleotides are TGTGCCAGCAGCCAAGAAAATCAGCCCCAGCATTTT. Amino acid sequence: CASSQENQPQHF.

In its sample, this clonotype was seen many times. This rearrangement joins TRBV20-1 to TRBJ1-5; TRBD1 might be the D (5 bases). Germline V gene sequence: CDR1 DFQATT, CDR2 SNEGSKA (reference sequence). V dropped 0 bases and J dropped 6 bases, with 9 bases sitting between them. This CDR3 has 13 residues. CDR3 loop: CSARDLRGQPQHF. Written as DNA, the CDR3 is TGCAGTGCTAGAGATTTAAGGGGTCAGCCCCAGCATTTT.

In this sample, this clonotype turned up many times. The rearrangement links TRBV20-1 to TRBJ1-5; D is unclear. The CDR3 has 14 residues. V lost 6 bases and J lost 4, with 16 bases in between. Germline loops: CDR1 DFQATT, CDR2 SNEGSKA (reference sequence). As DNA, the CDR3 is TGCAGTGCCCCATCCTCTGGGGATAATCAGCCCCAGCATTTT. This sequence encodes CSAPSSGDNQPQHF.

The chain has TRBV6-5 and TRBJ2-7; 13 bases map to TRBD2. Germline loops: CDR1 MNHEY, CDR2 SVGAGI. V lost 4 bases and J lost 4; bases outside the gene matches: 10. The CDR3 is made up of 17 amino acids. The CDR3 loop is CASSFQGTSGDLYEQYF. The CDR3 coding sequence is TGTGCCAGCAGTTTCCAGGGGACTAGCGGGGACCTATACGAGCAGTACTTC.

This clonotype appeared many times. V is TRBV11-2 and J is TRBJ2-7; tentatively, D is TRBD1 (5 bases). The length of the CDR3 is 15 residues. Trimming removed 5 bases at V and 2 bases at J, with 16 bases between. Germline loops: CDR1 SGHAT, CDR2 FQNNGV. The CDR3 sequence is CASSQGVGPTYEQYF. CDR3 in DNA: TGTGCCAGCAGCCAGGGCGTGGGCCCTACCTACGAGCAGTACTTC.

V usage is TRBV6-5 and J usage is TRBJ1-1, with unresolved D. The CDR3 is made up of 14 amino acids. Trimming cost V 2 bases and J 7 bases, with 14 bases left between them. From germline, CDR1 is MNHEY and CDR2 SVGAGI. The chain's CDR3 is CASSYSPSRDEAFF. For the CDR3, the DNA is TGTGCCAGCAGTTACAGCCCCTCCCGGGATGAAGCTTTCTTT.

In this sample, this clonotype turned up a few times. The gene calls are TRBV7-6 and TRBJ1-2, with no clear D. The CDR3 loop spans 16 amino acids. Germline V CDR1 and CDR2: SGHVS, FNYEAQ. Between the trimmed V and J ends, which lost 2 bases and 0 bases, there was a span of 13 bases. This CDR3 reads CASSLSSVGTNYGYTF. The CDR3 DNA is TGTGCCAGCAGCTTATCCTCTGTCGGCACTAACTATGGCTACACCTTC.

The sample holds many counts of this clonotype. The CDR3 sequence is CASSLITTSGYNEQFF. In nucleotides, the CDR3 is TGCGCCAGCAGCTTGATTACGACTAGCGGCTACAATGAGCAGTTCTTC. The chain carries TRBV5-1 and TRBJ2-1, with 9 bases fitting TRBD2. The ends lost 1 base at V and 3 bases at J; junction bases unmatched: 5. This CDR3 has 16 amino acids. Germline CDR1 reads SGHRS; CDR2 reads YFSETQ.

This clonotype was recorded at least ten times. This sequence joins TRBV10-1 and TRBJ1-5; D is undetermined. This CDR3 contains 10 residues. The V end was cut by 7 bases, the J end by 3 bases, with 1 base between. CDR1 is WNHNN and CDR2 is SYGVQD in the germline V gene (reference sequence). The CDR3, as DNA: TGCGCCAGCATCAATCAGCCCCAGCATTTT. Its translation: CASINQPQHF.

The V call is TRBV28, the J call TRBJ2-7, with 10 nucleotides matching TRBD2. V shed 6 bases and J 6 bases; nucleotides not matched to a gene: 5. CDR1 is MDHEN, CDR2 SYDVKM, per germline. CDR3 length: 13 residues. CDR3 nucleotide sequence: TGTGCCAGCAGCAGGACTAGCGGTAGCGAGCAGTACTTC. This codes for CASSRTSGSEQYF.

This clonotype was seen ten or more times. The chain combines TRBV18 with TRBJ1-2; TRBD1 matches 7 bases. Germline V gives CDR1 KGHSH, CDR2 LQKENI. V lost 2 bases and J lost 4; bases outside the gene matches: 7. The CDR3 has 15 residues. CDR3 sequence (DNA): TGTGCCAGCTCACCAACGGGACAGCAGTTCTATGGCTACACCTTC. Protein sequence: CASSPTGQQFYGYTF.

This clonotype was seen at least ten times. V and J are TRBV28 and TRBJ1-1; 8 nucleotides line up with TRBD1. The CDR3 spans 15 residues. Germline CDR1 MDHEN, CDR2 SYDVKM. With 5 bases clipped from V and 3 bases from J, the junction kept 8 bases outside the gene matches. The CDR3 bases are TGTGCCAGCAGTCACGCTGGACAGGGTTACACTGAAGCTTTCTTT. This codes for CASSHAGQGYTEAFF.

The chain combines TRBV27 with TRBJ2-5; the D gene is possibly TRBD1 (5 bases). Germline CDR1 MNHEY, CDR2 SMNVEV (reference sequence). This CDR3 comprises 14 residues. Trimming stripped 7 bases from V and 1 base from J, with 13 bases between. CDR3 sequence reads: CASKRQLLQETQYF. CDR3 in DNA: TGTGCCAGCAAGAGACAGCTGCTCCAAGAGACCCAGTACTTC.

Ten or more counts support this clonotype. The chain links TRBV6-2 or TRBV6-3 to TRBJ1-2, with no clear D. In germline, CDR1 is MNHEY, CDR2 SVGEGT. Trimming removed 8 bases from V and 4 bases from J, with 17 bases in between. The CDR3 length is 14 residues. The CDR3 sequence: CASSDSPSFYGYTF. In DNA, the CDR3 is TGTGCCAGCTCAGATTCACCATCCTTCTATGGCTACACCTTC.

The CDR3 bases are TGCAGTGCTAGTTCCTCCCAGGGGGGAAGCAATCAGCCCCAGCATTTT. It yields the protein CSASSSQGGSNQPQHF. This chain links TRBV20-1 with TRBJ1-5; 7 positions match TRBD1. The V segment lost 3 bases and the J segment 1 base; nucleotides outside the gene matches: 9. The CDR3 is 16 amino acids. Germline lookup yields CDR1 DFQATT and CDR2 SNEGSKA (reference sequence).

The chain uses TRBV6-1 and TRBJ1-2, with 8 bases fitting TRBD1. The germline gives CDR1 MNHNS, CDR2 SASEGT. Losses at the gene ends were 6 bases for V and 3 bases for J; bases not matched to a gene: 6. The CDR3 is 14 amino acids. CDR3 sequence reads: CASRTDREYYGYTF. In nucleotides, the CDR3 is TGTGCCAGCAGAACGGACAGGGAATACTATGGCTACACCTTC.

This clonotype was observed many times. The CDR3 DNA is TGTGCCTGGAATAAAGTGGGGCACACTGAAGCTTTCTTT. This gives the protein CAWNKVGHTEAFF. V usage is TRBV30 and J usage is TRBJ1-1; the D gene is possibly TRBD1 (5 bases). This CDR3 spans 13 amino acids. The germline V and J ends were trimmed by 4 bases and 3 bases, with 12 bases remaining between them. Germline CDR1 GTSNPN, CDR2 SVGIG (reference sequence).

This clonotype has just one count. This CDR3 is CASSRTDNSNQPQHF. Written as DNA, the CDR3 is TGTGCCAGCAGTCGGACAGATAATAGCAATCAGCCCCAGCATTTT. The chain recombines TRBV28 with TRBJ1-5, with a weak D call TRBD1 (6 bases). Per germline, CDR1 MDHEN and CDR2 SYDVKM. The germline V and J ends were trimmed by 5 bases and 0 bases, with 11 bases remaining between them. This CDR3 comprises 15 residues.

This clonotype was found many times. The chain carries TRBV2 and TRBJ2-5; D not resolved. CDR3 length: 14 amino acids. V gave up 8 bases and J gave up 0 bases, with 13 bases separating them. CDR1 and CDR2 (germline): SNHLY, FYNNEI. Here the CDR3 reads CASDGDTYQETQYF. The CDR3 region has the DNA TGTGCCAGCGATGGCGATACGTACCAAGAGACCCAGTACTTC.

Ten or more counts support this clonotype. CDR3 in amino acids: CSSLGQGSAEAFF. CDR3 in DNA: TGCAGCTCCTTGGGGCAGGGTTCCGCTGAAGCTTTCTTT. The chain uses TRBV29-1 and TRBJ1-1, with D possibly matching TRBD1 (5 bases). CDR1 SQVTM and CDR2 ANQGSEA come from the germline V gene. CDR3 size: 13 residues. The V gene lost 8 bases and the J gene lost 6 bases, with 19 bases spanning the gap.

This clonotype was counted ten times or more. The CDR3 region is CSATPGTSGETQYF. CDR3 nucleotides: TGCAGTGCTACTCCCGGGACTAGCGGAGAGACCCAGTACTTC. This chain connects TRBV20-1 to TRBJ2-5; 11 bases fit TRBD2. With 4 bases clipped from V and 4 bases from J, the junction kept 5 bases outside the gene matches. CDR1 DFQATT and CDR2 SNEGSKA come from the germline V gene (reference sequence). This CDR3 contains 14 residues.

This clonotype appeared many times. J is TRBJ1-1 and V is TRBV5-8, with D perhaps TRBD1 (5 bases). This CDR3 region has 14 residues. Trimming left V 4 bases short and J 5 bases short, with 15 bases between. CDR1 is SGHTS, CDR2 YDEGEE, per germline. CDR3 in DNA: TGTGCCAGCAGCCCGGTCGGGGCGCTGACTGAAGCTTTCTTT. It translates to CASSPVGALTEAFF.

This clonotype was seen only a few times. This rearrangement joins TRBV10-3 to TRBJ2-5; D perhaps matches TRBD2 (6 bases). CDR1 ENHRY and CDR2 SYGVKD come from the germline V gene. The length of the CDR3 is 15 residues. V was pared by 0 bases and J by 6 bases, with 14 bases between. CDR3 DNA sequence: TGTGCCATCAGTGAGTCTCGGGAGACGCTGAAGACCCAGTACTTC. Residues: CAISESRETLKTQYF.